This T cell receptor beta chain originates from a study of blood T cell repertoires in COVID-19. This clone has just a few counts. Germline V CDR1 and CDR2: MNHEY, SVGAGI. The CDR3 runs to 11 residues. Sequenced by immunoSEQ multiplex PCR; TCRdb stores in-frame clones only, minus some. The sample contains 250,000 to 300,000 clones, more than 70% of which appear only once. Sample: peripheral blood. This clonotype originated in a man older than 75 with acute or convalescent COVID-19. The chain uses TRBV6-5 and TRBJ1-5; maybe TRBD1 (6 bases). The CDR3 DNA is TGTGCGAGCCAGGGGACCCAGCCCCAGCATTTT. Translating gives CASQGTQPQHF.